This T cell receptor (beta chain) is drawn from a study of identical twins. Points from the study as a whole: Insertions ran lower in abundant cord blood beta clonotypes, though not in memory repertoires. Cross-sectional statistics, not tracking of the same donors, supported the conclusions.

The length of the CDR3 is 15 residues. V gave up 5 bases and J gave up 2 bases, with 15 bases separating them. In germline, CDR1 is SGHTA, CDR2 FQGNSA. This clonotype appeared a few times. Its antigen remains unidentified. cDNA carried unique molecular identifiers, and a universal primer site was added by template switching. One entry per CDR3 protein, called by TCRdb with MiXCR from the 5' RACE reads. This sample has approximately 410,000 distinct CDR3 sequences, with 18% found just once. The chain links TRBV7-2 to TRBJ2-5; a possible D gene is TRBD2 (7 bases). Sample: naive T cells sorted from blood. This receptor was taken from a man aged 50-59 years in good health. The CDR3: CASSPQGGGQETQYF. The CDR3 DNA follows: TGTGCCAGCAGCCCCCAGGGAGGGGGACAAGAGACCCAGTACTTC.